Listed below are T cell receptor beta chains from one sample, sequenced in a study of blood T cell repertoires in COVID-19. Libraries were prepared by immunoSEQ multiplex PCR; TCRdb keeps only in-frame clonotypes and omits some of them. This sample carries roughly 250,000 clones, about 76% of them seen once, and the ten largest clones take less than 3%. The sample comprised peripheral blood. The receptors shown here come from a woman aged 60 to 75 with active or convalescent COVID-19. The CDR3 runs from the conserved cysteine through the conserved F or W. A D gene is named only where the DNA matches it firmly. Only some rows state a clone size, as once, few, many or a class for expanded clones.

size	D	J	V	length	CDR3	DNA
-	TRBD1	TRBJ1-3	TRBV7-6	16	CASSLTGGSSGNTIYF	TGTGCCAGCAGCCTGACAGGGGGCTCCTCTGGAAACACCATATATTTT
-	-	TRBJ1-6	TRBV7-2	16	CASSLGGDSYNSPLHF	TGTGCCAGCAGCTTAGGGGGGGACTCCTATAATTCACCCCTCCACTTT
-	-	TRBJ2-2	TRBV18	15	CASSPLRMNTGELFF	TGTGCCAGCTCACCACTTCGTATGAACACCGGGGAGCTGTTTTTT
-	TRBD2	TRBJ2-3	TRBV7-2	15	CASRQLAGTQDTQYF	TGTGCCAGCAGGCAACTAGCGGGGACTCAAGATACGCAGTATTTT
-	TRBD1	TRBJ2-2	TRBV7-6	17	CASSPPPGQGNTGELFF	TGTGCCAGCAGCCCCCCTCCGGGACAGGGGAACACCGGGGAGCTGTTTTTT
-	-	TRBJ1-6	TRBV19	18	CASSSPRLGSSYNSPLHF	TGTGCCAGTAGTTCACCCCGACTAGGAAGTTCCTATAATTCACCCCTCCACTTT
-	-	TRBJ2-7	TRBV27	13	CASSLSQGHEQYF	TGTGCCAGCAGTTTATCACAGGGCCACGAGCAGTACTTC
few	TRBD1	TRBJ1-6	TRBV7-9	14	CASSSGQGNSPLHF	TGTGCCAGCAGCTCGGGACAGGGAAATTCACCCCTCCACTTT
-	TRBD1	TRBJ1-3	TRBV18	15	CASSPRDSSGNTIYF	TGTGCCAGCTCACCGCGGGACAGCTCTGGAAACACCATATATTTT
-	TRBD1	TRBJ2-3	TRBV7-9	15	CASSRDRGPKDTQYF	TGTGCCAGCAGCCGGGACAGGGGGCCGAAAGATACGCAGTATTTT
few	-	TRBJ1-2	TRBV5-8	12	CASSLAGSDYTF	TGTGCCAGCAGCTTGGCCGGGTCTGATTACACCTTC
-	-	TRBJ2-3	TRBV12-3/TRBV12-4	12	CASSTIGDTQYF	TGTGCCAGCAGTACTATCGGGGATACGCAGTATTTT
-	-	TRBJ1-1	TRBV28	12	CASSPLKTEAFF	TGTGCCAGCAGTCCCCTAAAGACTGAAGCTTTCTTT
many	-	TRBJ1-1	TRBV2	12	CASRGDILEAFF	TGTGCCAGCAGGGGAGACATCCTTGAAGCTTTCTTT
once	-	TRBJ1-2	TRBV12-3/TRBV12-4	12	CASSSGYWGNTF	TGTGCCAGCAGTTCTGGATATTGGGGCAACACCTTC
few	-	TRBJ1-2	TRBV2	13	CASSERRPYGYTF	TGTGCCAGCAGTGAGAGGCGTCCCTATGGCTACACCTTC
-	-	TRBJ1-1	TRBV18	16	CASSPRGSSLGTEAFF	TGTGCCAGCTCACCAAGGGGCTCAAGTTTGGGCACTGAAGCTTTCTTT
-	TRBD2	TRBJ2-2	TRBV11-2	16	CASSSGLAGNTGELFF	TGTGCCAGCAGCTCCGGACTAGCGGGAAACACCGGGGAGCTGTTTTTT
-	-	TRBJ2-7	TRBV30	14	CAWIGRGVIDEQYF	TGTGCCTGGATAGGAAGGGGTGTAATCGACGAGCAGTACTTC
-	-	TRBJ2-5	TRBV5-6	14	CASSFPSGQETQYF	TGTGCCAGCAGCTTCCCCAGCGGGCAAGAGACCCAGTACTTC
-	TRBD1	TRBJ2-5	TRBV6-5	14	CASSRDRVGETQYF	TGTGCCAGCAGTAGGGACAGGGTAGGAGAGACCCAGTACTTC
many	-	TRBJ2-5	TRBV2	15	CASSEGRGPGWTQYF	TGTGCCAGCAGTGAAGGGAGGGGCCCCGGATGGACCCAGTACTTC
-	TRBD1	TRBJ1-2	TRBV7-6	13	CASSRGQGGGYTF	TGTGCCAGCAGCCGAGGACAGGGCGGGGGCTACACCTTC
-	-	TRBJ2-2	TRBV9	14	CASARGFDTGELFF	TGTGCCAGCGCCAGGGGCTTTGACACCGGGGAGCTGTTTTTT
-	-	TRBJ1-5	TRBV2	13	CASSEEGRGPQHF	TGTGCCAGCAGTGAAGAGGGAAGGGGACCCCAGCATTTT
-	-	TRBJ1-2	TRBV5-1	14	CASSSTPGNYGYTF	TGCGCCAGCAGCTCCACGCCAGGAAACTATGGCTACACCTTC
-	-	TRBJ2-7	TRBV2	13	CASRGLPRYEQYF	TGTGCCAGCAGGGGACTCCCTCGCTACGAGCAGTACTTC
once	TRBD1	TRBJ1-3	TRBV7-3	16	CASSSSGTGRGNTIYF	TGTGCCAGCAGCTCGTCCGGGACAGGGAGAGGAAACACCATATATTTT
-	TRBD1	TRBJ2-7	TRBV4-3	14	CASSQDTGGYEQYF	TGCGCCAGCAGCCAAGACACAGGGGGCTACGAGCAGTACTTC
-	-	TRBJ2-1	TRBV27	13	CASSPPSGPPLFF	TGTGCCAGCAGCCCCCCCAGCGGCCCGCCCTTGTTCTTC
-	TRBD1	TRBJ1-4	TRBV19	14	CASSIGTGIGKLFF	TGTGCCAGTAGTATAGGGACAGGGATCGGAAAACTGTTTTTT
-	-	TRBJ1-1	TRBV13	13	CASSGGARVEAFF	TGTGCCAGCAGCGGTGGTGCCAGGGTTGAAGCTTTCTTT
-	TRBD1	TRBJ2-7	TRBV3-1/TRBV3-2	15	CASSRGGHRSDEQYF	TGTGCCAGCAGCCGAGGGGGCCATCGTTCGGACGAGCAGTACTTC
-	-	TRBJ2-6	TRBV7-2	18	CASSLGTPRTSGANVLTF	TGTGCCAGCAGCTTAGGGACACCCCGCACCTCTGGGGCCAACGTCCTGACTTTC
-	-	TRBJ2-5	TRBV29-1	12	CSVGRQGETQYF	TGCAGTGTGGGGCGGCAGGGAGAGACCCAGTACTTC
-	-	TRBJ2-7	TRBV19	14	CASSIRDKTYEQYF	TGTGCCAGTAGCATCCGGGACAAAACCTACGAGCAGTACTTC
-	-	TRBJ1-2	TRBV3-1/TRBV3-2	14	CASSQLGASLGYTF	TGTGCCAGCAGCCAACTGGGGGCATCGTTAGGCTACACCTTC
once	-	TRBJ2-1	TRBV7-9	15	CASSQGAYPDNEQFF	TGTGCCAGCAGCCAAGGGGCCTACCCGGACAATGAGCAGTTCTTC
few	TRBD1	TRBJ2-7	TRBV27	14	CASSLFTGDHEQYF	TGTGCCAGCAGTTTATTTACAGGGGACCACGAGCAGTACTTC
-	TRBD2	TRBJ2-3	TRBV18	15	CASSPSSGGRDTQYF	TGTGCCAGCTCACCGTCTAGCGGGGGCCGGGATACGCAGTATTTT
once	-	TRBJ2-7	TRBV29-1	16	CSVDRNVGGARNEQYF	TGCAGCGTTGACCGAAACGTAGGGGGGGCGCGGAACGAGCAGTACTTC
once	TRBD2	TRBJ2-5	TRBV4-2	15	CASSQLAGSQETQYF	TGTGCCAGCAGCCAACTAGCGGGGTCTCAAGAGACCCAGTACTTC
-	-	TRBJ1-1	TRBV5-4	14	CASSSGNGGTEAFF	TGTGCCAGCAGCTCAGGGAATGGCGGCACTGAAGCTTTCTTT
-	-	TRBJ2-3	TRBV29-1	15	CSVDSQTYSTDTQYF	TGCAGCGTTGACTCACAGACGTATAGCACAGATACGCAGTATTTT
-	-	TRBJ2-7	TRBV9	15	CASSLTTGTPYEQYF	TGTGCCAGCAGCCTTACGACAGGTACGCCCTACGAGCAGTACTTC
-	TRBD2	TRBJ2-7	TRBV5-4	17	CASSGGLAGGPGYEQYF	TGTGCCAGCAGTGGTGGGCTAGCGGGGGGCCCCGGATACGAGCAGTACTTC
once	-	TRBJ2-5	TRBV2	14	CASNPRHRQETQYF	TGTGCCAGCAACCCCAGGCACCGGCAAGAGACCCAGTACTTC
-	-	TRBJ1-1	TRBV10-3	11	CATQQTGEAFF	TGTGCCACACAACAAACAGGTGAAGCTTTCTTT
-	TRBD1	TRBJ1-2	TRBV4-3	15	CASSQDGTGNFGYTF	TGCGCCAGCAGCCAAGACGGGACAGGGAATTTCGGCTACACCTTC
-	TRBD1	TRBJ2-5	TRBV11-3	13	CASSLDREETQYF	TGTGCCAGCAGCTTGGACAGGGAAGAGACCCAGTACTTC
-	TRBD1	TRBJ2-7	TRBV27	15	CASTLTGLPPYEQYF	TGTGCCAGCACCTTGACAGGGCTCCCCCCCTACGAGCAGTACTTC
-	-	TRBJ1-2	TRBV12-3/TRBV12-4	13	CASSLVTNYGYTF	TGTGCCAGCAGTTTAGTAACTAACTATGGCTACACCTTC
-	-	TRBJ1-1	TRBV20-1	10	CSARRGEAFF	TGCAGTGCTAGACGGGGAGAAGCTTTCTTT